This TCR beta chain originates from a study of T cells in tuberculosis. Time point in this sample: new active TB diagnosis, blood taken before or within 7 days of starting treatment. Included patients were adults of at least 18, HIV-seronegative, South African. Only in-frame clones appear in the TCRdb table, and some are missing; sequencing was by immunoSEQ multiplex PCR. In the table there are about 35,000 clones, approximately 93% of which are singletons. The trim removed 4 bases at V and 0 bases at J, leaving 5 bases unmatched. Per germline, CDR1 SQVTM and CDR2 ANQGSEA. This CDR3 spans 14 amino acids.

The TCR originated in an adult with tuberculosis. The chain couples TRBV29-1 to TRBJ1-1, with TRBD1 identical over 7 bases. Sequenced material: PBMCs, taken at tuberculosis diagnosis. The CDR3 DNA follows: TGCAGCGTTGGACAGGGCCTGGTGAACACTGAAGCTTTCTTT. It encodes CSVGQGLVNTEAFF.